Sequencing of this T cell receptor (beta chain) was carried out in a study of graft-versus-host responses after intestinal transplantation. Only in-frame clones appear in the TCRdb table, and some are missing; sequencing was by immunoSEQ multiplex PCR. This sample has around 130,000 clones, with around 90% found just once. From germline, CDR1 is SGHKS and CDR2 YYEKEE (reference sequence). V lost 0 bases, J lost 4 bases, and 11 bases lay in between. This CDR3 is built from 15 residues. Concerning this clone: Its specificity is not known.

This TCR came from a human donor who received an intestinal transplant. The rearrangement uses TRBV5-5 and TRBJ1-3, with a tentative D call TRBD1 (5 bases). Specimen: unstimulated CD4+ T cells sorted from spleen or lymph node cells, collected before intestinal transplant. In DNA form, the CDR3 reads TGTGCCAGCAGCTTGGATGGGACGGCAGGAAACACCATATATTTT. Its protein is CASSLDGTAGNTIYF.